These 32 T cell receptor beta chains originate from one sample sequenced in a study of shared clonotypes between healthy human individuals. CD45RO-negative CD8 cells positively selected for CCR7 made up the naive population, which excluded terminally differentiated effector memory CD45RA+ cells. Sequencing was performed with immunoSEQ multiplex PCR; in TCRdb, only in-frame clones are kept and a portion is missing. Of around 2.1 million clones in the sample, roughly 91% are singletons; the top ten hold roughly 1.7%. What was sequenced was naive CD8+ T cells from PBMCs. The receptors come from a man aged 18 to 35 in good health. Some clones in this sample may be carry-over from other donors' samples.

The gene calls are TRBV7-9 and TRBJ1-5, with TRBD1 matching 7 bases. Germline V gene sequence: CDR1 SEHNR, CDR2 FQNEAQ (reference sequence). CDR3 length equals 19 residues. The V segment lost 5 bases and the J segment 2 bases; nucleotides outside the gene matches: 18. DNA for the CDR3: TGTGCCAGCAGCGGGCGGAAGGGGGCCGGGATTTACGGCAATCAGCCCCAGCATTTT. This translates into CASSGRKGAGIYGNQPQHF. The full variable domain, in which reference TRBV7-9 and TRBJ1-5 provide the parts outside the CDR3, is DTGVSQNPRHKITKRGQNVTFRCDPISEHNRLYWYRQTLGQGPEFLTYFQNEAQLEKSRLLSDRFSAERPKGSFSTLEIQRTEQGDSAMYLCASSGRKGAGIYGNQPQHFGDGTRLSIL.

V usage is TRBV7-6 and J usage is TRBJ1-4; D ambiguous. In germline, CDR1 is SGHVS, CDR2 FNYEAQ. The CDR3 has 15 residues. The V end lost 5 bases, the J end lost 3 bases, and 13 bases lay between the germline ends. CDR3 in DNA: TGTGCCAGCAGCCAAATTTACAGAGCTAATGAAAAACTGTTTTTT. This translates into CASSQIYRANEKLFF.

The chain couples TRBV9 to TRBJ1-1; 7 positions match TRBD1. The CDR3 has 15 amino acids. Germline V gene sequence: CDR1 SGDLS, CDR2 YYNGEE. With V trimmed by 4 bases and J by 6 bases, 12 bases remained unmatched. CDR3 sequence reads: CASSLTTGVKPEAFF. The CDR3 nucleotides are TGTGCCAGCAGCCTAACCACAGGGGTTAAGCCTGAAGCTTTCTTT.

This clone appeared a single time. This sequence joins TRBV27 and TRBJ2-7; D not certain. The V end lost 4 bases, the J end lost 5 bases, and 12 bases lay between the germline ends. The CDR3 has 13 amino acids. The V gene's germline CDR1 is MNHEY and CDR2 SMNVEV (reference sequence). The CDR3 DNA is TGTGCCAGCAGTTCAATTCTAGGGAACGAGCAGTACTTC. Protein: CASSSILGNEQYF.

The chain combines TRBV10-2 with TRBJ2-2; D is ambiguous. This CDR3 has 13 residues. Germline V CDR1 and CDR2: WSHSY, SAAADI. Trimming took off 7 bases at V and 6 bases at J, with 12 bases between the two ends. The CDR3 region has the DNA TGCGCCAGCATGCCTGGGTTCTCCGGGGAGCTGTTTTTT. Translation gives CASMPGFSGELFF.

The chain carries TRBV27 and TRBJ2-5; 13 nucleotides match TRBD2. The CDR3 sequence is 18 residues long. Looked up from germline, CDR1 is MNHEY and CDR2 is SMNVEV (reference sequence). With V trimmed by 0 bases and J by 5 bases, 9 bases remained unmatched. The CDR3, as DNA: TGTGCCAGCAGTTTATCGGCCTTCCCACTAGCGGGAGGGGAGACCCAGTACTTC. Translated: CASSLSAFPLAGGETQYF.

The V gene is TRBV19, the J gene TRBJ2-7, with D maybe TRBD2 (5 bases). CDR3 length: 17 residues. V lost 3 bases, J lost 4 bases, and 22 bases lay in between. Germline-derived CDR1 and CDR2 are LNHDA and SQIVND (reference sequence). CDR3 coding DNA: TGTGCCAGTAGTATGGGTCAGACAACTAGTAAAGATTACGAGCAGTACTTC. Amino acids: CASSMGQTTSKDYEQYF.

J is TRBJ2-5 and V is TRBV11-2; TRBD2 might be the D (6 bases). The CDR3 has 16 residues. Per the germline V gene, CDR1 is SGHAT and CDR2 is FQNNGV. V shed 0 bases and J shed 3 bases, with 14 bases lying between them. This CDR3 reads CASSLDFPGVEETQYF. CDR3 bases: TGTGCCAGCAGCTTAGACTTTCCGGGAGTTGAAGAGACCCAGTACTTC.

Concerning this clone itself: This specimen includes other DNA sequences encoding the same CDR3. The V gene is TRBV28, the J gene TRBJ2-5; either TRBD1 or TRBD2 may supply D (5 bases each). Trimming shortened V by 3 bases and J by 1 base, and 9 bases separated the two germline ends. The germline CDR1 and CDR2 sequences are MDHEN and SYDVKM. This CDR3 is 14 amino acids long. This CDR3 reads CASSLRGAQETQYF. For the CDR3, the DNA is TGTGCCAGCAGTTTGAGAGGGGCCCAAGAGACCCAGTACTTC.

V gene TRBV5-1 combines with J gene TRBJ2-7; D unclear. CDR1 and CDR2 from the germline V gene are SGHRS and YFSETQ. Trimming took off 0 bases at V and 4 bases at J, with 11 bases between the two ends. CDR3 length equals 14 residues. The chain's CDR3 is CASSLEGLQYEQYF. The DNA of the CDR3 is TGCGCCAGCAGCTTGGAGGGTCTACAATACGAGCAGTACTTC.

The chain employs TRBV27 and TRBJ2-1; the match to TRBD2 covers 12 bases. Germline CDR1 is MNHEY and CDR2 is SMNVEV (reference sequence). The ends lost 8 bases at V and 9 bases at J; junction bases unmatched: 11. The CDR3 spans 15 residues. The CDR3 sequence is CASGVLAGGLLEQFF. The CDR3 nucleotides read TGTGCCAGCGGAGTTCTAGCGGGAGGGCTGCTTGAGCAGTTCTTC.

Worth noting for this clone: The sample has other DNA sequences that encode this CDR3 too. The rearrangement joins TRBV19 to TRBJ2-1; possible D gene TRBD2, 6 bases. Germline values: CDR1 LNHDA, CDR2 SQIVND (reference sequence). The CDR3 length is 16 residues. V lost 2 bases, J lost 3 bases, and 14 bases lay in between. CDR3 amino acids: CASSIRPGGSYNEQFF. The CDR3, as DNA: TGTGCCAGTAGTATAAGGCCTGGAGGGAGCTACAATGAGCAGTTCTTC.

For this clone: This specimen includes other DNA sequences encoding the same CDR3. This chain links TRBV27 with TRBJ2-2; no reliable D call. Germline values: CDR1 MNHEY, CDR2 SMNVEV (reference sequence). V was shortened by 6 bases and J by 3 bases, with 5 bases between the two germline ends. The CDR3 length is 12 residues. Here the CDR3 DNA reads TGTGCCAGCAGCCCCTACACCGGGGAGCTGTTTTTT. Amino acids: CASSPYTGELFF.

The chain carries TRBV9 and TRBJ2-3, with TRBD2 matching 9 bases. The CDR3 totals 16 residues. The V segment lost 3 bases and the J segment 0 bases; nucleotides outside the gene matches: 5. Germline CDR1 SGDLS, CDR2 YYNGEE. The CDR3 nucleotides are TGTGCCAGCAGCGCGCGACTAGCGGTTAGCACAGATACGCAGTATTTT. Translating it yields CASSARLAVSTDTQYF.

The rearrangement links TRBV7-9 to TRBJ1-2; D might be TRBD1 (5 bases). Germline CDR1 and CDR2: SEHNR and FQNEAQ (reference sequence). This CDR3 has 13 residues. V lost 5 bases and J 4 bases, leaving 11 bases between the germline ends. Here the CDR3 DNA reads TGTGCCAGCAGCGTCGACAGCTCCTATGGCTACACCTTC. Protein sequence: CASSVDSSYGYTF.

The sample holds one count of this clone. This chain links TRBV28 with TRBJ2-7; D tentatively fits TRBD1 or TRBD2 (5 bases each). Looked up from germline, CDR1 is MDHEN and CDR2 is SYDVKM. With 7 bases removed from V and 3 bases from J, the gap between germline ends came to 19 bases. This CDR3 region has 15 residues. In nucleotides, the CDR3 is TGTGCCAGCACCGAGACCGTGGGACGTAACTACGAGCAGTACTTC. The encoded protein is CASTETVGRNYEQYF.

The chain is built from TRBV19 and TRBJ1-5, with 7 bases identical to TRBD1. Germline V CDR1 and CDR2: LNHDA, SQIVND (reference sequence). Unmatched junction bases numbered 10, after V lost 4 bases and J lost 4 bases. The CDR3 length is 16 residues. The CDR3 coding sequence is TGTGCCAGTAGTACACGGTTGGACAGGCGAAATCAGCCCCAGCATTTT. It specifies CASSTRLDRRNQPQHF.

The chain has TRBV28 and TRBJ1-6, with D hard to call. V was pared by 1 base and J by 0 bases, with 7 bases between. Germline V gene sequence: CDR1 MDHEN, CDR2 SYDVKM. The CDR3 runs to 16 residues. DNA for the CDR3: TGTGCCAGCAGTTTATACGAGACCTCCTATAATTCACCCCTCCACTTT. Its translation: CASSLYETSYNSPLHF.

In DNA, the CDR3 is TGCAGCGTTGGAGATACCACCGGGGAGCTGTTTTTT. This encodes CSVGDTTGELFF. The rearrangement joins TRBV29-1 to TRBJ2-2; D unresolved. The ends were cut back, 4 bases at V and 4 bases at J, with 7 bases in the middle. The V gene's germline CDR1 is SQVTM and CDR2 ANQGSEA. This CDR3 spans 12 amino acids.

The chain uses TRBV28 and TRBJ2-7; 14 bases align to TRBD2. The CDR3 spans 17 residues. Germline loops: CDR1 MDHEN, CDR2 SYDVKM. Trimming at V came to 3 bases and at J to 3 bases, leaving 7 bases not matched to a gene. The CDR3 reads CASSFGTSGSLGYEQYF. The CDR3 coding sequence is TGTGCCAGCAGTTTCGGGACTAGCGGGAGCCTAGGCTACGAGCAGTACTTC.

The chain carries TRBV5-1 and TRBJ2-7; the match to TRBD2 covers 13 bases. Germline values: CDR1 SGHRS, CDR2 YFSETQ. With 0 bases clipped from V and 4 bases from J, the junction kept 4 bases outside the gene matches. The CDR3 is made up of 16 amino acids. CDR3 sequence (DNA): TGCGCCAGCAGCTTGGAGCCGGGACTAGCGGGATACGAGCAGTACTTC. Amino acid sequence: CASSLEPGLAGYEQYF.

The gene calls are TRBV28 and TRBJ2-7; D is perhaps TRBD1 (6 bases). This CDR3 contains 16 residues. V lost 5 bases and J 5 bases, leaving 22 bases between the germline ends. The germline V gene has CDR1 MDHEN and CDR2 SYDVKM. This CDR3 is CASSPLSTGGRDEQYF. The CDR3 coding sequence is TGTGCCAGCAGTCCACTCTCGACAGGTGGTCGCGACGAGCAGTACTTC.

The genes are TRBV28 and TRBJ2-3; 9 bases agree with TRBD1. V lost 2 bases and J lost 2; bases outside the gene matches: 14. Germline CDR1 reads MDHEN; CDR2 reads SYDVKM. The CDR3 covers 19 residues. The CDR3 sequence: CASSLKTHRGRRDTDTQYF. CDR3 DNA: TGTGCCAGCAGTTTAAAAACCCACAGGGGGCGGAGGGACACAGATACGCAGTATTTT.

The chain carries TRBV10-3 and TRBJ1-1; D not certain. Germline V gene lookup returns CDR1 ENHRY and CDR2 SYGVKD. Deletions cut 4 bases from V and 2 bases from J, with 11 bases between. The CDR3 loop spans 14 amino acids. CDR3 in amino acids: CAISAPPGNTEAFF. Written as DNA, the CDR3 is TGTGCCATCAGTGCCCCCCCCGGCAACACTGAAGCTTTCTTT.

Concerning this clone itself: Other DNA sequences in this sample translate to the same CDR3. The rearrangement links TRBV28 to TRBJ1-1; D is ambiguous. CDR1 is MDHEN and CDR2 is SYDVKM in the germline V gene. CDR3 length equals 13 residues. Trimming took off 5 bases at V and 1 base at J, with 8 bases between the two ends. CDR3 DNA sequence: TGTGCCAGCAGTCTTACGACGAACACTGAAGCTTTCTTT. Residues: CASSLTTNTEAFF.

V usage is TRBV4-3 and J usage is TRBJ2-3; 7 bases match TRBD1. V lost 1 base to trimming and J lost 2 bases; unmatched junction nucleotides: 6. Germline V gene sequence: CDR1 LGHNA, CDR2 YSLEER. CDR3 length equals 16 residues. The CDR3 nucleotides read TGCGCCAGCAGCCAAGTGGGGGACAGTTACACAGATACGCAGTATTTT. Its protein is CASSQVGDSYTDTQYF.

The chain joins TRBV7-9 to TRBJ2-3, with D perhaps matching TRBD1 (6 bases). The CDR3 covers 13 residues. Germline CDR1 reads SEHNR; CDR2 reads FQNEAQ (reference sequence). With 6 bases removed from V and 9 bases from J, the gap between germline ends came to 16 bases. In nucleotides, the CDR3 is TGTGCCAGCAGAACCGGGGACACCCGAACGCAGTATTTT. The encoded protein is CASRTGDTRTQYF.

This clone was seen once. CDR3 nucleotides: TGTGCCGGGGGAGGGAGGATTCACGAGCAGTACTTC. Translated, it gives CAGGGRIHEQYF. The chain uses TRBV2 and TRBJ2-7, with TRBD2 matching 7 bases. V lost 11 bases to trimming and J lost 5 bases; unmatched junction nucleotides: 9. The V gene's germline CDR1 is SNHLY and CDR2 FYNNEI. The CDR3 has 12 amino acids.

The V and J genes are TRBV4-3 and TRBJ2-7; 10 nucleotides match TRBD1. Germline V gene data show CDR1 as LGHNA and CDR2 as YSLEER. The J segment lost 4 bases and the V segment lost 2 bases, leaving 5 bases of the junction unmatched. The CDR3 sequence is 15 residues long. CDR3 bases: TGCGCCAGCAGCCAATGGGTGGGACAGGGGTACGAGCAGTACTTC. This codes for CASSQWVGQGYEQYF.

Of note for this clone: This sample also contains other DNA sequences that code for the same CDR3. V and J are TRBV19 and TRBJ2-7; 10 nucleotides align to TRBD2. Germline CDR1 is LNHDA and CDR2 is SQIVND (reference sequence). V shed 3 bases and J 0 bases; nucleotides not matched to a gene: 2. The CDR3 totals 15 residues. The CDR3 nucleotides are TGTGCCAGTAGTATTGGACTAGCGGACTCCTACGAGCAGTACTTC. Protein product: CASSIGLADSYEQYF.

A single count supports this clone. The genes are TRBV11-2 and TRBJ2-2, with D perhaps matching TRBD1 (6 bases). Trimming pared 2 bases from V and 5 bases from J, leaving 21 bases between. The CDR3 contains 18 residues. Germline V gives CDR1 SGHAT, CDR2 FQNNGV. The chain's CDR3 is CASSLYRLAGAGTGELFF. The CDR3, as DNA: TGTGCCAGCAGCTTATATCGTCTGGCAGGGGCAGGGACCGGGGAGCTGTTTTTT.

The chain has TRBV29-1 and TRBJ1-2, with a weak D call TRBD1 (6 bases). The CDR3 consists of 14 residues. Germline CDR1 and CDR2: SQVTM and ANQGSEA. V lost 2 bases and J 7 bases, leaving 17 bases between the germline ends. CDR3 sequence (DNA): TGCAGCGTTGAAAAGGGGGACAAGAGGAGTGGCTACACCTTC. Its translation is CSVEKGDKRSGYTF. Full variable domain (missing parts from reference TRBV29-1 and TRBJ1-2): SAVISQKPSRDICQRGTSLTIQCQVDSQVTMMFWYRQQPGQSLTLIATANQGSEATYESGFVIDKFPISRPNLTFSTLTVSNMSPEDSSIYLCSVEKGDKRSGYTFGSGTRLTVV.